Shown below are 9 T cell receptor beta chains from a single sample sequenced in a study of shared clonotypes between healthy human individuals. The assay was immunoSEQ multiplex PCR, and TCRdb's table has in-frame clones only and misses some. Seen here are approximately 2,200,000 clones, roughly 91% observed once, and the top ten hold 1.5% to 2%. Naive CD8 cells lacked CD45RO, underwent positive selection for CCR7 and left out terminally differentiated effector memory CD45RA+ cells. The sequenced sample was naive CD8+ T cells from PBMCs. These receptors were taken from a young man in good health. Some clones in this sample may be carry-over from other donors' samples.

This chain links TRBV7-6 with TRBJ2-7; possible D gene TRBD2, 6 bases. The V end lost 0 bases, the J end lost 4 bases, and 10 bases lay between the germline ends. CDR1 and CDR2 (germline): SGHVS, FNYEAQ. The CDR3 spans 14 residues. The CDR3 bases are TGTGCCAGCAGCTTAGCCGGGAGTCCATACGAGCAGTACTTC. Translated, it gives CASSLAGSPYEQYF.

The J gene is TRBJ1-5, the V gene TRBV5-6; tentative D call: TRBD1 (6 bases). The V end was cut by 0 bases, the J end by 7 bases, with 8 bases between. Germline values: CDR1 SGHDT, CDR2 YYEEEE. This CDR3 has 13 amino acids. CDR3 nucleotides: TGTGCCAGCAGCTTGGGACAGGCCCAGCCCCAGCATTTT. Translated, it gives CASSLGQAQPQHF.

V usage is TRBV19 and J usage is TRBJ2-1; weak D call: TRBD1 (6 bases). Germline loops: CDR1 LNHDA, CDR2 SQIVND (reference sequence). Trimming shortened V by 5 bases and J by 4 bases, and 21 bases separated the two germline ends. The CDR3 covers 17 residues. The CDR3: CASSPQPPAGEYNEQFF. The CDR3 nucleotides read TGTGCCAGTAGTCCCCAACCCCCCGCAGGGGAGTACAATGAGCAGTTCTTC.

The DNA for the CDR3 is TGCGCCAGCAGCCAGGACAGGGGAAACACCATATATTTT. Translating it yields CASSQDRGNTIYF. The chain has TRBV4-1 and TRBJ1-3; 7 bases match TRBD1. V lost 3 bases, J lost 4 bases, and 0 bases stayed unmatched. This CDR3 contains 13 residues. Germline CDR1 MGHRA, CDR2 YSYEKL.

CDR3 in amino acids: CASSPRGGRGSYEQYF. Written as DNA, the CDR3 is TGTGCCAGCAGCCCGAGGGGCGGGAGAGGTAGCTACGAGCAGTACTTC. The chain combines TRBV7-6 with TRBJ2-7, with 7 bases identical to TRBD2. Per germline, CDR1 SGHVS and CDR2 FNYEAQ. V was pared by 5 bases and J by 3 bases, with 13 bases of the junction left unmatched. CDR3 length: 16 amino acids.

The chain joins TRBV30 to TRBJ1-1, with D unclear. CDR1 is GTSNPN, CDR2 SVGIG, per germline (reference sequence). The CDR3 sequence is 15 residues long. V lost 0 bases and J 0 bases, leaving 11 bases between the germline ends. CDR3: CAWSVPWTVNTEAFF. For the CDR3, the DNA is TGTGCCTGGAGTGTTCCCTGGACCGTGAACACTGAAGCTTTCTTT.

Remarks on this clone: The same CDR3 can be traced to other DNA sequences in this sample. V and J are TRBV25-1 and TRBJ2-3; D remains ambiguous. Per germline, CDR1 MGHDK and CDR2 SYGVNS. CDR3 size: 11 residues. Trimming removed 6 bases at V and 2 bases at J, with 3 bases between. Written as DNA, the CDR3 is TGTGCCAGCAGCGTCACAGATACGCAGTATTTT. Translation gives CASSVTDTQYF.

This CDR3 reads CASGLGEQETQYF. The CDR3 DNA is TGCGCCAGCGGGTTGGGCGAGCAAGAGACCCAGTACTTC. The chain joins TRBV10-1 to TRBJ2-5; unclear D gene. The V and J ends lost 8 bases and 2 bases respectively, with 12 bases between them. Germline V gene sequence: CDR1 WNHNN, CDR2 SYGVQD (reference sequence). This CDR3 is 13 amino acids long.

This chain connects TRBV7-6 to TRBJ1-1; unclear D gene. V dropped 5 bases and J dropped 1 base, with 17 bases sitting between them. The CDR3 spans 16 residues. Per germline, CDR1 SGHVS and CDR2 FNYEAQ. CDR3 sequence: CASSISQENENTEAFF. The CDR3 bases are TGTGCCAGCAGCATTTCTCAGGAGAATGAGAACACTGAAGCTTTCTTT.